This TCR beta chain was recorded in a study of T cells in localized non-small cell lung cancer. General study findings and limits: It was uninvolved adjacent lung that showed the highest T cell clonality, exceeding tumor. Heterogeneity remains possible, as sequencing covered one tumor region only. When the top 100 tumor clones were examined, a median about 60 of them also appeared in the adjacent lung, which was paired and uninvolved. Blood T cell density predicted longer survival; adjacent-lung clonality, shorter.

Germline V gene sequence: CDR1 SGHKS, CDR2 YYEKEE (reference sequence). The V end was cut by 0 bases, the J end by 7 bases, with 13 bases between. The CDR3 sequence is 14 residues long. Sequencing used immunoSEQ multiplex PCR; TCRdb keeps in-frame clones, though not all of them. This table holds about 53,000 clones, roughly 84% found once. Regarding this clone: The antigen is not known.

Sequencing used peripheral blood mononuclear cells, obtained before any cancer treatment. This receptor was taken from a man aged 40-75 years with stage III lung adenocarcinoma. The rearrangement uses TRBV5-5 and TRBJ2-5; D gene uncertain. The CDR3 DNA reads as TGTGCCAGCAGCTTGGGTGCTGGGGTTGGGACCCAGTACTTC. Translating it yields CASSLGAGVGTQYF.